This T cell receptor beta chain was documented in a study of OX40 agonist ivuxolimab in advanced cancers. The overall study: Subjects had a mean age of about 65 years, with a range of roughly 23 to 80; almost 85% were male.

Data came from immunoSEQ multiplex PCR; TCRdb stores just in-frame clones and leaves some out. The sample has about 51,000 clones, roughly four fifths seen once. Findings and caveats of the study: Clonal expansion by week 6 occurred in CD4+ and CD8+ blood T cells (at 0.1 to 3.0 mg/kg).

About this clone: The antigen is undetermined.

The CDR3 is 13 residues long. Germline assignment: CDR1 SGHRS and CDR2 YFSETQ. V dropped 4 bases and J dropped 1 base, with 8 bases sitting between them. The rearrangement uses TRBV5-1 and TRBJ2-5, with a weak D call TRBD2 (5 bases). Source: CD4+ or CD8+ T cells sorted from blood, taken in a trial of the OX40 agonist ivuxolimab. The sequence was obtained from an adult with an advanced solid tumor such as melanoma, head and neck, liver or kidney cancer. The CDR3: CASSREGQETQYF. For the CDR3, the DNA is TGCGCCAGCAGCCGAGAGGGCCAAGAGACCCAGTACTTC.